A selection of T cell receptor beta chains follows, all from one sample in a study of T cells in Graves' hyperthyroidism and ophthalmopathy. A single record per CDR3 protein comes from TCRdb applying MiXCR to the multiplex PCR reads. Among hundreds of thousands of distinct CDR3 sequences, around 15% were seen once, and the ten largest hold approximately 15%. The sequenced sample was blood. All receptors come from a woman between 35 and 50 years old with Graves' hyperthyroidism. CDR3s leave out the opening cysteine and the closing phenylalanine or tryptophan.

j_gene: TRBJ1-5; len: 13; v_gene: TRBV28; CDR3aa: ASSLHYTGPRPQH
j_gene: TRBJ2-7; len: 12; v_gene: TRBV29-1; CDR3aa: SAITGAYSYEQY
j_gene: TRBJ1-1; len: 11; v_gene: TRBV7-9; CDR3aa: ASSLNLGAEAF
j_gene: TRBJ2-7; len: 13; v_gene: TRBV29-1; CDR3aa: SVEGGVTGVHEQY
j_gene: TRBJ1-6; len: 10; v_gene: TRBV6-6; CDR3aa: ASSYLGSPLH
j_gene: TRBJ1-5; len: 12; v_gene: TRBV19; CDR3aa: ASSIPLGNQPQH
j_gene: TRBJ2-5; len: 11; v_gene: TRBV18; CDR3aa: ASSPRVQETQY
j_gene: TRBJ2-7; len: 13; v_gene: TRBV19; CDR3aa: ASSTSSGGTYEQY
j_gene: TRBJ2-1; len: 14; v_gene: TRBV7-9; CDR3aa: ASSLHRTSPELEQF
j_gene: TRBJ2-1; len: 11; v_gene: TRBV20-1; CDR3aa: SARTGSYNEQF
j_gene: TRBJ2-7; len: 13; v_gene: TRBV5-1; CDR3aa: ASSWGGGASYEQY
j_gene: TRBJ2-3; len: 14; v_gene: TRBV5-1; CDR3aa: ASSLRLAGRTDTQY
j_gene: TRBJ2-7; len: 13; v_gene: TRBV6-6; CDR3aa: ASSYSPDVRYEQY
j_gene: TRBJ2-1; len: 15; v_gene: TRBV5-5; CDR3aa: ASSWGGKSQKADEQF
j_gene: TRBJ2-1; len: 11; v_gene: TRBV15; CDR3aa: ATSSRHYNEQF
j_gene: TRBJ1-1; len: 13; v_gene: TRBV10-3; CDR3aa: AISEPGQTLTEAF
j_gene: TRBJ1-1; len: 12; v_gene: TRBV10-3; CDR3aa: AISESGMNTEAF
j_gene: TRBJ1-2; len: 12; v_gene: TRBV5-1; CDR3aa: ASSATGGDYGYT
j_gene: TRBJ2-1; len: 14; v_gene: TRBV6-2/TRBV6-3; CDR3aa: ASSTPSGSSYNEQF
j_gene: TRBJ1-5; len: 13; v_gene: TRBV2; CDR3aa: ASSEREGNIQPQH
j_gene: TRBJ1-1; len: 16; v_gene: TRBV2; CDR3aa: ASNPGRDRVMSWTEAF
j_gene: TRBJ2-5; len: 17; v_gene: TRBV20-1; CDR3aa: SARDSKVAGVRTWETQY
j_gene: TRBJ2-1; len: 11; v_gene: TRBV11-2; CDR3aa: ASSWAHSNEQF
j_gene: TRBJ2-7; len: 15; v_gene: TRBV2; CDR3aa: ASSGETTGGNVYEQY
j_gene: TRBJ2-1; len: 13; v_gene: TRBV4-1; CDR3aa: ASSQVEGPYNEQF
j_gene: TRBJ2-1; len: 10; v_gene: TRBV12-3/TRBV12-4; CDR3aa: ASSGGVGEQF
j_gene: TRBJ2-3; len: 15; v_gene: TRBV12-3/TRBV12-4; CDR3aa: ASSWDRGGRGTDTQY
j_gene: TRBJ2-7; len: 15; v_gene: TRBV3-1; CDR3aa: ASSPPVGTGYDYEQY
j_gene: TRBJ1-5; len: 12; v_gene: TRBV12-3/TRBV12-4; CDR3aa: ASSPGDSNQPQH
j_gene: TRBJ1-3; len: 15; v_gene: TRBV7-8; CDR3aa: ASSSVQGTYSGNTIY
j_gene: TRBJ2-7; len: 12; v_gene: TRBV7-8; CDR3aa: ASSLAGVDYEQY
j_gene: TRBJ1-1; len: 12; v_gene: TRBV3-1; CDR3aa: ASSQGLGNTEAF
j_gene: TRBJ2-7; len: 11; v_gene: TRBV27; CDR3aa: ASGPSGSYEQY
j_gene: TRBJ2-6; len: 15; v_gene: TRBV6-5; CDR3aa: ASSYRVGGSGANVLT
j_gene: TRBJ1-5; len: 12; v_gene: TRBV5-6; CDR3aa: ASSSRTDNQPQH
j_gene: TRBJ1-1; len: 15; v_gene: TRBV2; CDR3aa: ASSDPGQGIMNTEAF
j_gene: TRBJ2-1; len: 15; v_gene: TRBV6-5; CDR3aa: ASSYVQGLTSYNEQF
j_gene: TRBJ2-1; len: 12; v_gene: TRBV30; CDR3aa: AWSGQGGYNEQF
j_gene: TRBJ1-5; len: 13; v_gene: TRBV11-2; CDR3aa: ASSSTPGSNQPQH
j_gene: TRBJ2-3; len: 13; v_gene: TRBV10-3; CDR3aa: AIRGTSVSTDTQY
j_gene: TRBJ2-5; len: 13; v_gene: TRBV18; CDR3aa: ASSPRTVLGETQY
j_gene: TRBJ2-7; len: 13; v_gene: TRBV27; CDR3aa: ASSTGTSGRREQY
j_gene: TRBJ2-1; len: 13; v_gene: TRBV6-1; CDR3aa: ASSLVSGGRDEQF
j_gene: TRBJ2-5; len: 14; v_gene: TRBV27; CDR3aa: ASSQVPAGFQETQY
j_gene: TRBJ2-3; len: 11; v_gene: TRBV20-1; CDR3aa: SAQGPLTDTQY
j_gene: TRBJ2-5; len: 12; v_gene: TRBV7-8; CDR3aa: ASSSLWGGETQY
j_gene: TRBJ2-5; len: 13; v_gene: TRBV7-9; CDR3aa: ASSLVNPGLETQY
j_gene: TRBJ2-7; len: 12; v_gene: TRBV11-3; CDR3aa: VSSYGGLTYEQY
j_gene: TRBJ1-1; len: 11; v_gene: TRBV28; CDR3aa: ASSFLMNTEAF
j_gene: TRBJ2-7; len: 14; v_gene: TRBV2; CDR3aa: ASSRGGSGQGNEQY
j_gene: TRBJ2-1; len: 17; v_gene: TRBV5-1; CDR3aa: ASSLVPSLAGVVGAEQF
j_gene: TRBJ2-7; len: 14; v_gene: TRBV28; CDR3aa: ASSDPSGRGSYEQY
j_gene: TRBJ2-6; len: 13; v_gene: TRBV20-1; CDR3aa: SARTGISGANVLT
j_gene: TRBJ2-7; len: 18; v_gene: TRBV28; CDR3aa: ASSSLVGLANSETAYEQY
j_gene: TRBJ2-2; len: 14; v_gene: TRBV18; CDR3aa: ASSPGRAVRTGELF